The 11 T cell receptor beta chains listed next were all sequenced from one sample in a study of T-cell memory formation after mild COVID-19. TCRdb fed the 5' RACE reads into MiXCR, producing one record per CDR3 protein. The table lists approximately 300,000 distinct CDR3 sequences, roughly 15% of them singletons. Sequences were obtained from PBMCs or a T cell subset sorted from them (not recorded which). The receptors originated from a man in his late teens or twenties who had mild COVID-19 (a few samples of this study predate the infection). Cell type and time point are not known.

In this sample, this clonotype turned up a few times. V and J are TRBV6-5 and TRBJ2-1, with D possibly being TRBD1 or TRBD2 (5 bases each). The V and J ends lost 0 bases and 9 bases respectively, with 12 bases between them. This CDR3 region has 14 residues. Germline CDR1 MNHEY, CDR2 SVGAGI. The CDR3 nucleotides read TGTGCCAGCAGTTACTCCAATCGGGGCGGTGAGCAGTTCTTC. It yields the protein CASSYSNRGGEQFF.

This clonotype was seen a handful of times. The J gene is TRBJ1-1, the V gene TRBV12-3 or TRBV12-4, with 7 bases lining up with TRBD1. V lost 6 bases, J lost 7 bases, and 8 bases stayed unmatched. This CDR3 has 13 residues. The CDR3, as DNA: TGTGCCAGCAGCCCAACAGGGGATTTTGAAGCTTTCTTT. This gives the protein CASSPTGDFEAFF.

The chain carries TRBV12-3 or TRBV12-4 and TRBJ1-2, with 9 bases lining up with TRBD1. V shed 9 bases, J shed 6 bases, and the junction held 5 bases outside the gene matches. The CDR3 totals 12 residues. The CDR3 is CASAQGANGYTF. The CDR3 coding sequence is TGTGCCAGTGCACAGGGGGCAAATGGCTACACCTTC.

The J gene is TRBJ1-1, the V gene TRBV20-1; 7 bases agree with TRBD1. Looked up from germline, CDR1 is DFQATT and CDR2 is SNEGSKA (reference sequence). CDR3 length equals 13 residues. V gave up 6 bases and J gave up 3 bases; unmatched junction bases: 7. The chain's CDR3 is CSARDRSYTEAFF. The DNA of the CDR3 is TGCAGTGCCCGGGACAGAAGCTACACTGAAGCTTTCTTT.

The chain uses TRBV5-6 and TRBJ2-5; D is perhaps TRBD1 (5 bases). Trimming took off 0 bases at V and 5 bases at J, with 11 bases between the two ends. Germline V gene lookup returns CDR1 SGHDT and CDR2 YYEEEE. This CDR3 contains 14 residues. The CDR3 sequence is CASSLGGRAETQYF. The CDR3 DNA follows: TGTGCCAGCAGCTTGGGAGGCAGGGCTGAGACCCAGTACTTC.

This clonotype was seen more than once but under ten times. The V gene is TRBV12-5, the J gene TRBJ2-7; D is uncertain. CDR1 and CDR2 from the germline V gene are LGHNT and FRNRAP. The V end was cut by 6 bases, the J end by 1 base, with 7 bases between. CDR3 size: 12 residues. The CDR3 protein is CASGTRSYEQYF. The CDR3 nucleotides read TGTGCTAGTGGCACACGGTCCTACGAGCAGTACTTC.

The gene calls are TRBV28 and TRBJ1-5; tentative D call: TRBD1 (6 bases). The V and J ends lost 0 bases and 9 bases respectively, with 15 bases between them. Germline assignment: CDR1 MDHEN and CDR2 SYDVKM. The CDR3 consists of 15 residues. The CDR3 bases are TGTGCCAGCAGTTTATGGGGGTTATCCAGGGGGCCCCAGCATTTT. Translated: CASSLWGLSRGPQHF.

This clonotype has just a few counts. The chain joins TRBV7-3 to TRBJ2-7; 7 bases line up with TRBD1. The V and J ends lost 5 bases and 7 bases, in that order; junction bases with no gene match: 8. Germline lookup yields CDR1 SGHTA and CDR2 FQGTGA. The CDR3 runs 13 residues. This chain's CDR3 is CASSPTGVGEQYF. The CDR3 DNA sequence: TGTGCCAGCAGCCCAACAGGGGTGGGGGAGCAGTACTTC.

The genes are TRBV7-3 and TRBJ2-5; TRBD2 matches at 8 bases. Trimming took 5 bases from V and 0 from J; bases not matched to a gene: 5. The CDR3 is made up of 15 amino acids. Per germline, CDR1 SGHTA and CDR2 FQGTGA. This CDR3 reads CASSMSGGYQETQYF. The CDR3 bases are TGTGCCAGCAGCATGAGCGGGGGCTACCAAGAGACCCAGTACTTC.

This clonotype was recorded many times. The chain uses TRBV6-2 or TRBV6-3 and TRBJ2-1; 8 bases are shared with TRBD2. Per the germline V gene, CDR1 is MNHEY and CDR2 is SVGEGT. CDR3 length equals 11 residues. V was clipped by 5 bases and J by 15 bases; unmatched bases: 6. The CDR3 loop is CASSQAGAAFF. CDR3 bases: TGTGCCAGCAGTCAAGCGGGGGCGGCGTTCTTC.

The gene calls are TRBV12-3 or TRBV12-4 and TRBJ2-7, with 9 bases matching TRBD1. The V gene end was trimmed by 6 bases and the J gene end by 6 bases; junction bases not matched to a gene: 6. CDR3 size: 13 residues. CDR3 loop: CASSGDRVGEQYF. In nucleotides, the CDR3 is TGTGCCAGCAGCGGGGACAGGGTGGGCGAGCAGTACTTC.